The source of this T cell receptor beta chain is a study of blood T cell repertoires in COVID-19. The repertoire was sequenced with immunoSEQ multiplex PCR; TCRdb's copy has only in-frame clones and lacks some. Counted here are roughly 140,000 clones, 75% to 90% occurring once; the ten biggest clones make up about 1.8%. The CDR3 length is 13 residues. V lost 1 base and J 3 bases, leaving 7 bases between the germline ends. CDR1 and CDR2 from the germline V gene are LGHDT and YNNKEL (reference sequence). The chain links TRBV3-1 (or the pseudogene TRBV3-2) to TRBJ2-7, with D possibly matching TRBD2 (5 bases). The sequence was obtained from a woman in her forties or fifties with acute or convalescent COVID-19. The sample was peripheral blood. The CDR3 DNA is TGTGCCAGCAGCCAAGTAGGGAGCTACGAGCAGTACTTC. Amino acid sequence: CASSQVGSYEQYF.